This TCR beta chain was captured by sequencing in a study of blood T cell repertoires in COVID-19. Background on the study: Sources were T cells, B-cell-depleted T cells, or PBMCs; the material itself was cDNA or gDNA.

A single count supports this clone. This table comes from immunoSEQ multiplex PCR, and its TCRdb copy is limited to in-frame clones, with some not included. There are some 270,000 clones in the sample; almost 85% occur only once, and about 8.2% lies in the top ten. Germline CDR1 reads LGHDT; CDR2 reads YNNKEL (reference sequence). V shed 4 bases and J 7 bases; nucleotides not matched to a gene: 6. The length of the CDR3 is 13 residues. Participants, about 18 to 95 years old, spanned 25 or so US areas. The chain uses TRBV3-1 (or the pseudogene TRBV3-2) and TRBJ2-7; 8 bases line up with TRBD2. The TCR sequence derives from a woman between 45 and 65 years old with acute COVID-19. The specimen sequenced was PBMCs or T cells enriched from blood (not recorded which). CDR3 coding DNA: TGTGCCAGCAGCCGAATCGGGGGGGTGGAGCAGTACTTC. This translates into CASSRIGGVEQYF.